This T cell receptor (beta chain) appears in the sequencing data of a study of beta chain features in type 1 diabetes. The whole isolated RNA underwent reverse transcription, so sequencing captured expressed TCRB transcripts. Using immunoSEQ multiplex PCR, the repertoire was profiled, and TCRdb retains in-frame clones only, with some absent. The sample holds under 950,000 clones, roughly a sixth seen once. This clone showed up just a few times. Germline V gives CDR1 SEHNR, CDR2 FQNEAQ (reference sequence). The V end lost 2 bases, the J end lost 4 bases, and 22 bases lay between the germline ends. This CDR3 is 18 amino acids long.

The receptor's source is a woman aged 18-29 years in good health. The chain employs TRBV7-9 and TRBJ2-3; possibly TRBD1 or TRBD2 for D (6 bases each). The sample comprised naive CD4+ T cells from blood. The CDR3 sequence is CASSLILMGGLDADTQYF. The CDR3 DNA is TGTGCCAGCAGCTTAATCCTTATGGGGGGCCTCGACGCAGATACGCAGTATTTT.